The T cell receptor beta chain described here comes from a study of CD8+CD57+ T cells in acquired aplastic anemia. About the research overall: On average, sorted CD4+ and CD8+ cells gave 3 to 3.5 ug of DNA.

On this clonotype: Its antigen is unknown.

Regarding the study as a whole: Researchers report that 25 to 35 CD8+ CDR3 sequences appeared in both patients and controls.

Template material for TCR beta VDJ and CDR3 profiling consisted of genomic DNA. From the reads, TCRdb called clonotypes with MiXCR, one entry per CDR3 protein. Of 170,000 or so distinct CDR3 sequences listed, 63% were seen once; the top ten hold approximately 46%. Patients chosen for sequencing had CD8+CD57+ cells that had expanded, as shown by flow cytometry. Acquired aplastic anemia of severe grade affected all patients. All patients were therapy-naive when blood was sampled. Between the trimmed V and J ends, which lost 1 base and 7 bases, there was a span of 14 bases. In germline, CDR1 is SGHDN, CDR2 FVKESK. The CDR3 has 15 residues.

The chain recombines TRBV14 with TRBJ1-3; D gene uncertain. The sample was sorted CD4+, CD8+, or CD8+CD57+ T cells (not recorded which) from PBMCs. The clonotype originates from a human donor with aplastic anemia. The CDR3 DNA follows: TGTGCCAGCAGCCAAGTTGTGCGGGGAGGGAACACCATATATTTT. This encodes CASSQVVRGGNTIYF.